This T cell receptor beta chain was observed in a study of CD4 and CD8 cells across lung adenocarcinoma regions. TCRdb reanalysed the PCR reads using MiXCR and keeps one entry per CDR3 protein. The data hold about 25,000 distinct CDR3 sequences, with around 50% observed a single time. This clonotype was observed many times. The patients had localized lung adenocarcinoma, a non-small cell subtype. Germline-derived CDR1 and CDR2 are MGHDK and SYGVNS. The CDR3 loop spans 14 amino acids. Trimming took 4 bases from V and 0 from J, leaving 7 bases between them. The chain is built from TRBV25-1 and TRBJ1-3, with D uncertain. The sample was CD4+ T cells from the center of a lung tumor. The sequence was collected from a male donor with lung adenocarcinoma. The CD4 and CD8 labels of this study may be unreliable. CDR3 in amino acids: CASSGLNSGNTIYF. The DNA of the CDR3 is TGTGCCAGCAGTGGACTAAACTCTGGAAACACCATATATTTT.